The clone carrying this T cell receptor (beta chain) has a handful of counts. Participants, patients aged 18 to 65, had newly diagnosed hyperthyroidism with a duration under 2 months. Not enrolled were patients with uncontrolled infection, other autoimmune disease, pregnancy or lactation. Researchers amplified the TCR beta CDR3 regions from RNA transcripts. An initial round of RT-PCR targeting the TCR CDR3 relied on the HTBI primer set. TCRdb reprocessed the multiplex PCR reads via MiXCR and lists one record per CDR3 protein. The sample lists 350,000 or so distinct CDR3 sequences; about 17% were seen once. These data belong to a study of T cells in Graves' hyperthyroidism and ophthalmopathy. CDR1 and CDR2 from the germline V gene are SGHAT and FQDESV (reference sequence). V dropped 5 bases and J dropped 5; count of bases not matched to a gene: 7. The CDR3 loop spans 15 amino acids.

The sequence was collected from a woman aged 25 to 39 with Graves' hyperthyroidism that later progressed to Graves' ophthalmopathy. Material for sequencing was blood. The chain joins TRBV11-1 to TRBJ2-5; TRBD1 aligns across 11 bases. The chain's CDR3 is CASSQGTGGGETQYF. CDR3 nucleotides: TGTGCCAGCAGCCAAGGGACAGGGGGAGGGGAGACCCAGTACTTC.